This TCR beta chain came from a study of CD8+ T cells in alopecia areata. Study-wide results and limits: Alopecia totalis/universalis scalp especially showed more expanded CD8+ clones than normal scalp.

RNA was extracted and reverse transcribed into cDNA as the sequencing template. TCRdb's table, derived via immunoSEQ multiplex PCR, lists solely in-frame clones and lacks some. The sample holds roughly 120,000 clones, roughly two fifths seen once. As regards this clone: What it binds is not known.

Per germline, CDR1 SGHTA and CDR2 FQGNSA. The V end was cut by 0 bases, the J end by 2 bases, with 10 bases between. This CDR3 contains 15 residues. V gene TRBV7-2 combines with J gene TRBJ1-2, with unresolved D. The origin of this receptor is a human donor with alopecia areata. The sequenced sample was CD4+ T cells sorted from blood. CDR3 sequence: CASSLASADNYGYTF. In DNA, the CDR3 is TGTGCCAGCAGCTTAGCGAGCGCCGACAACTATGGCTACACCTTC.